This T cell receptor (beta chain) was profiled in a study of T cell responses to AZD1222 COVID-19 vaccine. Findings of the study overall: The donor cohort was predominantly white British with a female majority, and clonal diversity may have been underestimated. Two AZD1222 doses significantly raised spike-specific TCR breadth and depth over controls. Distributed over spike, vaccine-associated CD4 TCRs predominated at 160-218 and 743-854. Seropositive AZD1222 recipients at baseline numbered only five or six.

With regard to this clone: The antigen is unknown.

The table came from immunoSEQ multiplex PCR; TCRdb's copy has only in-frame clones and leaves some out. The profile covers around 94,000 clones, with roughly 85% appearing a single time and roughly 4.5% taken by the ten largest. CDR1 is SGHDN and CDR2 is FVKESK in the germline V gene. The length of the CDR3 is 18 residues. Unmatched junction bases numbered 13, after V lost 4 bases and J lost 5 bases. This sequence joins TRBV14 and TRBJ2-1; TRBD2 matches at 11 bases. Source: peripheral blood, taken 28 days after the second AZD1222 dose. This sequence was found in an adult who received the AZD1222 COVID-19 vaccine. This CDR3 reads CASSRRLSGTSGHNEQFF. The CDR3 DNA reads TGTGCCAGCAGCCGACGACTCTCCGGGACTAGCGGCCACAATGAGCAGTTCTTC. Using reference TRBV14 and TRBJ2-1 for the parts outside the CDR3, the full variable domain is EAGVTQFPSHSVIEKGQTVTLRCDPISGHDNLYWYRRVMGKEIKFLLHFVKESKQDESGMPNNRFLAERTGGTYSTLKVQPAELEDSGVYFCASSRRLSGTSGHNEQFFGPGTRLTVL.